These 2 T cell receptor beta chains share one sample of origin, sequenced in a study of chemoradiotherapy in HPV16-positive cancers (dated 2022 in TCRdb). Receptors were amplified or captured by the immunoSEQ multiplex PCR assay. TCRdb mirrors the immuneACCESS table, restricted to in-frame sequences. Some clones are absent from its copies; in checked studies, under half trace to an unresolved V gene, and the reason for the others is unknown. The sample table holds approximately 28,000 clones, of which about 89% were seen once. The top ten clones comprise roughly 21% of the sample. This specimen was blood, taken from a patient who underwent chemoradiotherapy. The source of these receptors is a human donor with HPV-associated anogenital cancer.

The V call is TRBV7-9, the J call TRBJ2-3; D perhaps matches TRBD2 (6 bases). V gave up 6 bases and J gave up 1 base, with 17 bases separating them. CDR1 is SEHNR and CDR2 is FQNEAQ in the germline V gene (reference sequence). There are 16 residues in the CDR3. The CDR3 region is CASRPAWEDRTDTQYF. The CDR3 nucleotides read TGTGCCAGCAGGCCCGCCTGGGAGGACCGCACAGATACGCAGTATTTT.

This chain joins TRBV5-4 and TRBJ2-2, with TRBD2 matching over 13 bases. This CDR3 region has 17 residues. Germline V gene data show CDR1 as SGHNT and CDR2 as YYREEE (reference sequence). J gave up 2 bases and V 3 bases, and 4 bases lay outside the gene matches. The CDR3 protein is CASSWGLAGTNTGELFF. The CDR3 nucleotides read TGTGCCAGCAGCTGGGGACTAGCGGGAACCAACACCGGGGAGCTGTTTTTT.